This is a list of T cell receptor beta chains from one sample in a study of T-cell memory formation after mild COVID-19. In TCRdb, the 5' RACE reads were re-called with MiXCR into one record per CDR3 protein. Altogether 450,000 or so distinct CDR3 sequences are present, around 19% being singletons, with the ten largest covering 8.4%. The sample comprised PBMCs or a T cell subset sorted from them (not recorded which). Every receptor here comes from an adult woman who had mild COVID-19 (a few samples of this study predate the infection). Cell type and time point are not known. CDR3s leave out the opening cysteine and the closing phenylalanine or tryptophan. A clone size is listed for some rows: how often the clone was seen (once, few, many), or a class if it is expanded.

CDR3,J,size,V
ASSQGFGGRTDTQY,TRBJ2-3,NA,TRBV4-1
SAGERGAAREQY,TRBJ2-7,few,TRBV20-1
ASRLLWGTEAF,TRBJ1-1,few,TRBV12-3/TRBV12-4
ASSQEWDPEAF,TRBJ1-1,NA,TRBV4-1
AISDPGRENGYT,TRBJ1-2,NA,TRBV10-3
ASSLGAISSHTQY,TRBJ2-3,NA,TRBV12-3/TRBV12-4
ASSPSGRNQPQH,TRBJ1-5,many,TRBV7-3
ASSLAGTGGRVRNEQF,TRBJ2-1,NA,TRBV7-9
ASSLPGSVDGYT,TRBJ1-2,NA,TRBV3-1
SAVPISYNEQF,TRBJ2-1,few,TRBV20-1
ASKVDGYT,TRBJ1-2,NA,TRBV2
ASSQALRGPGEQY,TRBJ2-7,many,TRBV14
ASSGELGVQSTDTQY,TRBJ2-3,few,TRBV7-6
ASSLAGLPVGEKLF,TRBJ1-4,NA,TRBV12-3/TRBV12-4
ASSYSGSFYEQY,TRBJ2-7,NA,TRBV6-5
ASRSSGQLNQPQH,TRBJ1-5,NA,TRBV6-5
SASGLATGELF,TRBJ2-2,NA,TRBV20-1
ASSVGSGSEYEQY,TRBJ2-7,few,TRBV9
ASSLATGTGMSDTQY,TRBJ2-3,few,TRBV5-6
ASRDTGYTFYGYT,TRBJ1-2,few,TRBV6-1
SVVGRQETQY,TRBJ2-5,few,TRBV29-1
ASSWDLWGQGLREQY,TRBJ2-7,NA,TRBV19
AISDDSNYGYT,TRBJ1-2,NA,TRBV10-3
ASSFEGIFGYT,TRBJ1-2,NA,TRBV7-8
ASSSGTSGGVHGQF,TRBJ2-1,many,TRBV5-1
ASSDRGGGYAKTQY,TRBJ2-5,NA,TRBV2
ASSLAGQGSGYT,TRBJ1-2,NA,TRBV5-1
ASSQEEGTGENQPQH,TRBJ1-5,NA,TRBV3-2
ASSLEVDGEQF,TRBJ2-1,NA,TRBV7-9
ASSPSGGSDLF,TRBJ2-2,many,TRBV12-3/TRBV12-4
AWSVLAGDTGELF,TRBJ2-2,few,TRBV30
ASSQEIGTGGSDTQY,TRBJ2-3,few,TRBV4-2
AWSIAGASGRHEQY,TRBJ2-7,once,TRBV30
ASSWGDRSYTEAF,TRBJ1-1,NA,TRBV5-1
AWRPELDYGYT,TRBJ1-2,NA,TRBV30
ASSITATNYGYT,TRBJ1-2,NA,TRBV19
ASTPGLAVADTQY,TRBJ2-3,few,TRBV3-1
ASAFQLVENEQF,TRBJ2-1,few,TRBV7-2